This T cell receptor (beta chain) was sequenced for a study of early T cells in non-severe SARS-CoV-2 infection. The CDR3 has 13 residues. Deletions cut 0 bases from V and 9 bases from J, with 9 bases between. The germline V gene has CDR1 LGHNA and CDR2 YNFKEQ. This clonotype was seen ten or more times. The TCR library protocol attached unique molecular identifiers to the individual cDNA molecules. TCRdb reprocessed the 5' RACE reads with MiXCR, giving one entry per CDR3 protein. This sample has roughly 45,000 distinct CDR3 sequences, with about 6.2% found just once. Source: whole blood, taken at baseline. This sequence was found in an adult who was a healthcare worker with PCR-confirmed SARS-CoV-2 infection or an uninfected control (not recorded which). The chain uses TRBV4-2 and TRBJ2-1; D might be TRBD1 (5 bases). This CDR3 is CASSQDPRGEQFF. The CDR3 DNA is TGTGCCAGCAGCCAAGATCCAAGGGGTGAGCAGTTCTTC.